This T cell receptor (beta chain) was identified during a study of T cell repertoires in cytomegalovirus infection. Study outcomes and limitations: Public TCR beta family frequency separated CMV-and-HLA carriers, including in an independent cohort.

TCRdb re-derived calls from the reads in MiXCR, one entry per CDR3 protein. The data show some 100,000 distinct CDR3 sequences, 20% to 30% seen once. Points on this clonotype: The antigen remains undetermined.

The CDR3 sequence is 16 residues long. From germline, CDR1 is LGHNA and CDR2 YNFKEQ. After removal of 2 bases from V and 1 base from J, the junction contained 0 bases not matched to a gene. The chain carries TRBV4-2 and TRBJ2-3, with TRBD2 matching 13 bases. The source material was CD8+ T cells from PBMCs. This clonotype originated in a human donor in good health (CMV status not recorded). Some clones in this sample may be carry-over from other donors' samples. For the CDR3, the DNA is TGTGCCAGCAGCCAAACTAGCGGGGGGGGCACAGATACGCAGTATTTT. Translation gives CASSQTSGGGTDTQYF.